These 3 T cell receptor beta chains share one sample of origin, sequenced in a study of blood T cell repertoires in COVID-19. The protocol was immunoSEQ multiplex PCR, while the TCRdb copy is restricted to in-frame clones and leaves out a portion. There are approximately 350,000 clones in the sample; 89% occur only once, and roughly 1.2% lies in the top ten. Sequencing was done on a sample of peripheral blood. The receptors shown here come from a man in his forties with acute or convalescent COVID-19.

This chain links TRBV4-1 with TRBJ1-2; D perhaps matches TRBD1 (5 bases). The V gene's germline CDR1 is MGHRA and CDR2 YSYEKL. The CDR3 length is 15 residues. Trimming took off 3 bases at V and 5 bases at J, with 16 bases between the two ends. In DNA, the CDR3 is TGCGCCAGCAGCCATTCGACCTCTGGGGCGTATGGCTACACCTTC. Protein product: CASSHSTSGAYGYTF.

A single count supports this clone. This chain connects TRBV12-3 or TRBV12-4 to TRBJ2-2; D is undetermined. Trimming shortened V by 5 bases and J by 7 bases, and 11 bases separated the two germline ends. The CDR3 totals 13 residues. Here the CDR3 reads CASSPRSLGELFF. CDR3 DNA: TGTGCCAGCAGTCCCCGGAGTCTCGGGGAGCTGTTTTTT.

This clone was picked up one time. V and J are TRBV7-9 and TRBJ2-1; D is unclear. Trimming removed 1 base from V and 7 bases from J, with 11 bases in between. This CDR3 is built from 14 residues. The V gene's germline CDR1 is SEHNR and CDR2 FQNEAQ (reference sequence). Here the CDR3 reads CASSLGYRKNEQFF. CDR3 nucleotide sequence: TGTGCCAGCAGCTTAGGATACAGAAAGAATGAGCAGTTCTTC.